This T cell receptor (beta chain) was retrieved from a study of graft-versus-host responses after intestinal transplantation. Study-level background: The transplants performed in recipients were multivisceral, liver-intestinal, or isolated intestinal. Tacrolimus and steroids were given for around 3 years to all recipients after anti-thymocyte globulin induction.

The data were produced by immunoSEQ multiplex PCR, yet TCRdb's version contains in-frame clones alone and is incomplete. The table shows just under 100,000 clones, with approximately 92% occurring only once. The CDR3 sequence is 15 residues long. Germline V gives CDR1 MRHNA, CDR2 SNTAGT. Trimming cost V 2 bases and J 4 bases; bases outside gene matches: 3. Study-wide findings and caveats: Some GvH clones were seen earlier in gut or blood, suggesting intestinal origin. Early post-transplant falls in HvG clones accompanied the peak levels of circulating GvH clones.

This clone occurred a few times. Its antigen is as yet unknown. This sample comprised PBMCs, obtained about 440 days after intestinal transplant. This clonotype was sampled from a human patient who received an intestinal transplant, so some T cells may come from the graft donor. The chain employs TRBV6-4 and TRBJ2-2; the match to TRBD2 covers 8 bases. The CDR3 nucleotides are TGTGCCAGCAGTGACGGGAGCGGGAGCACCGGGGAGCTGTTTTTT. It codes for CASSDGSGSTGELFF.